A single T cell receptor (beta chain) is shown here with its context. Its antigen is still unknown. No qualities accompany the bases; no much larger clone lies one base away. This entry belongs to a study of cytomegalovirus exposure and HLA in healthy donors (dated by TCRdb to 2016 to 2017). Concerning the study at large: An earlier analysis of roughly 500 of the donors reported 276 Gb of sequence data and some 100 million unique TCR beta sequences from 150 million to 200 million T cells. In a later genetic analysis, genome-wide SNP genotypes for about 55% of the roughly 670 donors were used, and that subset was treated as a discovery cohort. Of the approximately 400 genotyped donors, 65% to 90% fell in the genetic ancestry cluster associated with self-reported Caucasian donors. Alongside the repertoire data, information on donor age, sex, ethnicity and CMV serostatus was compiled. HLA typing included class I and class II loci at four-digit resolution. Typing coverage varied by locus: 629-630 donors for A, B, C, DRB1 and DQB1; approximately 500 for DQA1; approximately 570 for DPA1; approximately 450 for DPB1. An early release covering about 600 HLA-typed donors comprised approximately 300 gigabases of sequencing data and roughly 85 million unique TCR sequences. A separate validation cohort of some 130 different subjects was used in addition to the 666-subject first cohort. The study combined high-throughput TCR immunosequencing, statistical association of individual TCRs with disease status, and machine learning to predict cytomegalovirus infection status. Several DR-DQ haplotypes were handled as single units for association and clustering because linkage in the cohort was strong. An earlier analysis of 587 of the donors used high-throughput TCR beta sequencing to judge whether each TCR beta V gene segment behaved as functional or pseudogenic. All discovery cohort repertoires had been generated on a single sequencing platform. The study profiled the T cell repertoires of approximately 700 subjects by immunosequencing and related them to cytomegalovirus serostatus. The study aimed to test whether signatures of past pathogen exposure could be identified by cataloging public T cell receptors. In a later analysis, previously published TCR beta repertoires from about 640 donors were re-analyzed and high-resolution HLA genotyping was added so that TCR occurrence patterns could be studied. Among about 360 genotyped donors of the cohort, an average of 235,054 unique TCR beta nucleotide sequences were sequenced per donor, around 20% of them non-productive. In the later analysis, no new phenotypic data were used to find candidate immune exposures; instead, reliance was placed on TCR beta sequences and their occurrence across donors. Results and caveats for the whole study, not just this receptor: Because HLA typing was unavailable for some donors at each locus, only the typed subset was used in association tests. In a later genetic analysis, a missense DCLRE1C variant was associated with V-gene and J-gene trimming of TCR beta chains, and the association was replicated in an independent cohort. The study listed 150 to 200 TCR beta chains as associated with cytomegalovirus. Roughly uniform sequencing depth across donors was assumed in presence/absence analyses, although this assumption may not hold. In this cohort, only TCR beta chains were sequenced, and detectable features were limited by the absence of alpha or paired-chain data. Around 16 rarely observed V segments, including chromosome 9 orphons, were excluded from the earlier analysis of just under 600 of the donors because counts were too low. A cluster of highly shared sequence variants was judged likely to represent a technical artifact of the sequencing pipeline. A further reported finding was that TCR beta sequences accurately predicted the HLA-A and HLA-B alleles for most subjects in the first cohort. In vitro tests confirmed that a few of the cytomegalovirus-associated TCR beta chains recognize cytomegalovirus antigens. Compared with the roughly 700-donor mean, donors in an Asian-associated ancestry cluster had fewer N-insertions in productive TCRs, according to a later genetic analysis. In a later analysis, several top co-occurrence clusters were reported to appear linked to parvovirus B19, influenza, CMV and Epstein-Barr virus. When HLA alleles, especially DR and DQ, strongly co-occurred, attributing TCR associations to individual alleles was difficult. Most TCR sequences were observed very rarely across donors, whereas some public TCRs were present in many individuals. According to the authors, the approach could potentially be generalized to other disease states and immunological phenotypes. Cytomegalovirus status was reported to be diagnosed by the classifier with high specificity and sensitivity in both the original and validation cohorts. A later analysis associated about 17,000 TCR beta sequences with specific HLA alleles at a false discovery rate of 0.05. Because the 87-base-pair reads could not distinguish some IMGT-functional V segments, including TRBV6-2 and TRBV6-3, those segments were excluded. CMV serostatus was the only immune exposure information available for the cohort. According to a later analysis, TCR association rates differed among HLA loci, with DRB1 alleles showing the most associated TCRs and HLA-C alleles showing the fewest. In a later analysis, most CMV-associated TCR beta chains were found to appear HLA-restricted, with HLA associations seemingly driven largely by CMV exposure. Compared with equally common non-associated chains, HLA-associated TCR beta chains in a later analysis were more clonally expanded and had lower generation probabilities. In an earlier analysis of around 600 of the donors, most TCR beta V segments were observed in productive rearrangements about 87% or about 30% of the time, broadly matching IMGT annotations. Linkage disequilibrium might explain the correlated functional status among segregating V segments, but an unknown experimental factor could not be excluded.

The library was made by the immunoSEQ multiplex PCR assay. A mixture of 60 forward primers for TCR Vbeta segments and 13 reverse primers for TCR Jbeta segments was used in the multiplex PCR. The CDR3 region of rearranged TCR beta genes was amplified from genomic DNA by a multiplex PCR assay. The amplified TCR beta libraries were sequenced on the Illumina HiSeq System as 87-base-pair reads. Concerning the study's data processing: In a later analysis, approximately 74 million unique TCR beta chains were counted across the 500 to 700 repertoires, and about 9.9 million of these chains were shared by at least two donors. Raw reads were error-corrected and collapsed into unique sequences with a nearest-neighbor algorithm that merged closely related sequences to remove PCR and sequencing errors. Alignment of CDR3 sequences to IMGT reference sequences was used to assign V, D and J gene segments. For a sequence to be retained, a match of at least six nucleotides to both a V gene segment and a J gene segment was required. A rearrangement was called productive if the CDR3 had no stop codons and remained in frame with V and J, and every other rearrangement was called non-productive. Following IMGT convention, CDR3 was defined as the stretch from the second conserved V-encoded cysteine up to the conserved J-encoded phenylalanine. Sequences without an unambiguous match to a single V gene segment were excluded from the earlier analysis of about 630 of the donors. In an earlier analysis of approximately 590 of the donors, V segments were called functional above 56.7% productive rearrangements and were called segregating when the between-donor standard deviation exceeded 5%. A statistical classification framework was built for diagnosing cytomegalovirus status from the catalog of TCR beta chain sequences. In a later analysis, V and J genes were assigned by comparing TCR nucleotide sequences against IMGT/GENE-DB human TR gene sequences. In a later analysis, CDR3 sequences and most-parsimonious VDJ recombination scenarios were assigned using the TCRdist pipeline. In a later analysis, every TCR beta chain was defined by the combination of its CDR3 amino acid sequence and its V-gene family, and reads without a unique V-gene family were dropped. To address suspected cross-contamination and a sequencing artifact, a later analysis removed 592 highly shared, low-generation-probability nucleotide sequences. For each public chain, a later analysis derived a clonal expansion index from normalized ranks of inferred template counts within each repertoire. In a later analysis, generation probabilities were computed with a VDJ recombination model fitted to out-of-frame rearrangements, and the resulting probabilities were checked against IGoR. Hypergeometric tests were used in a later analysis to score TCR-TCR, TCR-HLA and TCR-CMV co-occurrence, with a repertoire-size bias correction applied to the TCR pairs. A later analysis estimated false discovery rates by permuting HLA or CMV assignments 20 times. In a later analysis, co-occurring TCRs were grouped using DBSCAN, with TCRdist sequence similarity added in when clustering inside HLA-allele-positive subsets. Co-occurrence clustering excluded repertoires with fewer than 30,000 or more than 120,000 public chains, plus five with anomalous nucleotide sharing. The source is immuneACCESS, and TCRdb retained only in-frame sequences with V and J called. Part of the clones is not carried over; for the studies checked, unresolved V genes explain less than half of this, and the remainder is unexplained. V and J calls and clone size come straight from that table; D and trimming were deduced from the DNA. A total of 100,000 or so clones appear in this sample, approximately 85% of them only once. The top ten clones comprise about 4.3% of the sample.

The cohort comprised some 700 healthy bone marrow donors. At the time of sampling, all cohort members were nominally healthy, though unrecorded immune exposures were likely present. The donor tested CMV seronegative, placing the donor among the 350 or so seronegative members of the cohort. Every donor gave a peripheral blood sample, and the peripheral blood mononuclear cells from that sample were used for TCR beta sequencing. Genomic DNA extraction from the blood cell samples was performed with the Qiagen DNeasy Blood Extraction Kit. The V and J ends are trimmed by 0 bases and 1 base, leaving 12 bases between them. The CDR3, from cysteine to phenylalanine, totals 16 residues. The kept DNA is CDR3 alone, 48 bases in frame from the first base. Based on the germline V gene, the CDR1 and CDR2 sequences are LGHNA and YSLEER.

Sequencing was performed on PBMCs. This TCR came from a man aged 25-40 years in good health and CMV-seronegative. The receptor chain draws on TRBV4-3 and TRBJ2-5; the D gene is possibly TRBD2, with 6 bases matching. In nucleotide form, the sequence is TGCGCCAGCAGCCAAGATGCGGGATTATCCCAAGAGACCCAGTACTTC. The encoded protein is CASSQDAGLSQETQYF.